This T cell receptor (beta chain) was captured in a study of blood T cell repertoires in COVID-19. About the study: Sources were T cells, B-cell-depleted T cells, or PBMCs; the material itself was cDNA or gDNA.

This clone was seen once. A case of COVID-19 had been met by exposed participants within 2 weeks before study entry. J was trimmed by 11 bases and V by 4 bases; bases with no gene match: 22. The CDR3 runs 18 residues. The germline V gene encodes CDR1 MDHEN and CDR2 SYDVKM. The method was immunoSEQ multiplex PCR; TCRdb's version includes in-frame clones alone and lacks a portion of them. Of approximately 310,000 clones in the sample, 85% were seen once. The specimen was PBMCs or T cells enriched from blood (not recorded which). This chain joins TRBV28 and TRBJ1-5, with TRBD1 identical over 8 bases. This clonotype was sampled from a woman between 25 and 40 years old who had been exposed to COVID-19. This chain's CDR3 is CASSSPSTGDYALATQHF. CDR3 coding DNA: TGTGCCAGCAGTTCCCCCTCGACAGGGGATTATGCCTTAGCGACCCAGCATTTT.